A single sample gave rise to the 5 T cell receptor beta chains below, sequenced in a study of T cell responses to AZD1222 COVID-19 vaccine. TCRdb keeps only in-frame clones here, not all; method: immunoSEQ multiplex PCR. The sample records 97,000 or so clones, roughly 86% being singletons. Sequences were derived from peripheral blood, sampled on day 0 of AZD1222 vaccination. These receptors were obtained from an adult in good health.

The chain uses TRBV4-3 and TRBJ2-1; D gene uncertain. The germline V gene has CDR1 LGHNA and CDR2 YSLEER. The V end lost 2 bases, the J end lost 9 bases, and 8 bases lay between the germline ends. The CDR3 loop spans 12 amino acids. The CDR3 DNA follows: TGCGCCAGCAGCCAAAATTTCGGTGAGCAGTTCTTC. Translation gives CASSQNFGEQFF.

The V and J genes are TRBV13 and TRBJ1-1; D gene uncertain. The germline V gene has CDR1 PRHDT and CDR2 FYEKMQ (reference sequence). V was shortened by 5 bases and J by 6 bases, with 10 bases between the two germline ends. The CDR3 has 12 amino acids. CDR3 sequence: CASSPRSAEAFF. As DNA, the CDR3 is TGTGCCAGCAGCCCAAGGTCGGCTGAAGCTTTCTTT. Full variable domain (rest looked up from reference TRBV13 and TRBJ1-1): AAGVIQSPRHLIKEKRETATLKCYPIPRHDTVYWYQQGPGQDPQFLISFYEKMQSDKGSIPDRFSAQQFSDYHSELNMSSLELGDSALYFCASSPRSAEAFFGQGTRLTVV.

V is TRBV7-8 and J is TRBJ1-4, with 9 bases that match TRBD1. The CDR3 consists of 16 residues. J was trimmed by 6 bases and V by 1 base; bases with no gene match: 6. Germline V gives CDR1 SGHVS, CDR2 FQNEAQ. In DNA form, the CDR3 reads TGTGCCAGCAGCTTAGAAAGGGACAGGGTTGATGAAAAACTGTTTTTT. Translation: CASSLERDRVDEKLFF. The whole variable domain, filled in from reference TRBV7-8 and TRBJ1-4, reads GAGVSQSPRYKVAKRGQDVALRCDPISGHVSLFWYQQALGQGPEFLTYFQNEAQLDKSGLPSDRFFAERPEGSVSTLKIQRTQQEDSAVYLCASSLERDRVDEKLFFGSGTQLSVL.

The chain combines TRBV7-2 with TRBJ2-5; D remains unclear. Trimming removed 0 bases from V and 0 bases from J, with 17 bases in between. The CDR3 length is 18 residues. Germline CDR1 SGHTA, CDR2 FQGNSA. The CDR3: CASSLAGSLGRYQETQYF. The CDR3 nucleotides are TGTGCCAGCAGCTTAGCGGGTAGCTTAGGACGGTACCAAGAGACCCAGTACTTC. Full variable domain (outside the CDR3, taken from reference TRBV7-2 and TRBJ2-5): GAGVSQSPSNKVTEKGKDVELRCDPISGHTALYWYRQSLGQGLEFLIYFQGNSAPDKSGLPSDRFSAERTGGSVSTLTIQRTQQEDSAVYLCASSLAGSLGRYQETQYFGPGTRLLVL.

The rearrangement uses TRBV6-5 and TRBJ2-3; the match to TRBD2 covers 7 bases. Per the germline V gene, CDR1 is MNHEY and CDR2 is SVGAGI. J was trimmed by 5 bases and V by 3 bases; bases with no gene match: 11. This CDR3 spans 16 amino acids. CDR3 in amino acids: CASSYPASGSVDTQYF. CDR3 nucleotides: TGTGCCAGCAGTTATCCGGCTAGCGGATCGGTAGATACGCAGTATTTT.